These 18 T cell receptor beta chains came from one sample sequenced in a study of post-analysis software for immune sequencing data. The study's findings and limits: A few TRBV segments (TRBV5-6, TRBV5-1 and TRBV20-1 among them) occurred more frequently in patients than in controls.

Each TCR beta cDNA library carried unique molecular identifiers. One entry per CDR3 protein, called by TCRdb with MiXCR from the PCR reads. The data show 700,000 to 900,000 distinct CDR3 sequences, more than 45% seen once. For these TCRs, the target antigens are not known. Sample: blood. These receptor sequences come from a girl aged 5 to 17 with multiple sclerosis.

This clonotype was observed a handful of times. The genes are TRBV7-9 and TRBJ2-1; D call uncertain. V was shortened by 11 bases and J by 5 bases, with 10 bases between the two germline ends. Germline assignment: CDR1 SEHNR and CDR2 FQNEAQ (reference sequence). The CDR3 spans 11 residues. The CDR3 sequence is CAGERDNEQFF. The DNA of the CDR3 is TGTGCCGGCGAAAGAGACAATGAGCAGTTCTTC.

The chain is built from TRBV6-2 or TRBV6-3 and TRBJ2-7; 7 nucleotides align to TRBD2. V shed 4 bases and J 6 bases; nucleotides not matched to a gene: 12. Germline CDR1 MNHEY, CDR2 SVGEGT. CDR3 size: 15 residues. The CDR3 protein is CASSSDGHSGVEQYF. The CDR3 DNA is TGTGCCAGCAGTTCCGACGGGCACAGCGGGGTCGAGCAGTACTTC.

The table lists this clonotype with a count of one. This rearrangement joins TRBV7-2 to TRBJ2-7; tentatively, D is TRBD1 (6 bases). The CDR3 has 13 residues. The germline gives CDR1 SGHTA, CDR2 FQGNSA. V shed 4 bases and J shed 4 bases, with 11 bases lying between them. The CDR3 nucleotides read TGTGCCAGCAGCTACAGGGAGCCATACGAGCAGTACTTC. Its translation is CASSYREPYEQYF.

This clonotype was picked up a small number of times. This chain joins TRBV12-3 or TRBV12-4 and TRBJ1-1, with no clear D. This CDR3 region has 12 residues. Trimming pared 7 bases from V and 8 bases from J, leaving 14 bases between. In nucleotides, the CDR3 is TGTGCCAGCACTGTAGGAGCAGGAGAAGCTTTCTTT. It specifies CASTVGAGEAFF.

The chain combines TRBV19 with TRBJ1-5; D is possibly TRBD1 (5 bases). Germline loops: CDR1 LNHDA, CDR2 SQIVND (reference sequence). V lost 4 bases to trimming and J lost 6 bases, with 10 bases between them. The CDR3 covers 13 residues. CDR3 sequence reads: CASSRGDVQPQHF. CDR3 in DNA: TGTGCCAGTAGTAGAGGGGACGTTCAGCCCCAGCATTTT. Full variable domain (missing parts from reference TRBV19 and TRBJ1-5): DGGITQSPKYLFRKEGQNVTLSCEQNLNHDAMYWYRQDPGQGLRLIYYSQIVNDFQKGDIAEGYSVSREKKESFPLTVTSAQKNPTAFYLCASSRGDVQPQHFGDGTRLSIL.

The chain has TRBV13 and TRBJ2-5; D is unclear. The V gene's germline CDR1 is PRHDT and CDR2 FYEKMQ (reference sequence). The CDR3 spans 14 residues. V dropped 6 bases and J dropped 1 base, with 12 bases sitting between them. CDR3 sequence reads: CASSSRALQETQYF. The DNA of the CDR3 is TGTGCCAGCAGTTCCCGGGCCCTCCAAGAGACCCAGTACTTC.

This chain uses TRBV12-3 or TRBV12-4 with TRBJ2-3, with TRBD2 matching 11 bases. The ends lost 6 bases at V and 6 bases at J; junction bases unmatched: 5. This CDR3 comprises 14 residues. The CDR3 coding sequence is TGTGCCAGCAGCGTGGGACTAGCGGCCGATACGCAGTATTTT. Amino acids: CASSVGLAADTQYF.

V is TRBV5-4 and J is TRBJ2-3; possible D gene TRBD2, 6 bases. The ends were cut back, 2 bases at V and 6 bases at J, with 13 bases in the middle. The CDR3 runs to 14 residues. Per the germline V gene, CDR1 is SGHNT and CDR2 is YYREEE (reference sequence). Here the CDR3 reads CASSFSHGGDTQYF. Here the CDR3 DNA reads TGTGCCAGCAGCTTTTCCCATGGGGGGGATACGCAGTATTTT.

V and J are TRBV6-6 and TRBJ1-5, with a tentative D call TRBD1 (5 bases). The CDR3 contains 17 residues. The V and J ends lost 6 bases and 1 base respectively, with 19 bases between them. Per the germline V gene, CDR1 is MNHNY and CDR2 is SVGAGI (reference sequence). DNA for the CDR3: TGTGCCAGCAGCTCCCTTGGGGCGCGAGGGAGCAATCAGCCCCAGCATTTT. Protein sequence: CASSSLGARGSNQPQHF.

The gene calls are TRBV30 and TRBJ2-1, with D perhaps TRBD2 (6 bases). The germline V and J ends were trimmed by 4 bases and 12 bases, with 19 bases remaining between them. CDR1 GTSNPN and CDR2 SVGIG come from the germline V gene (reference sequence). CDR3 length equals 13 residues. The CDR3 DNA sequence: TGTGCCTGGAAGGGACTGGGATTTTCGGGGCAGTTCTTC. Translating it yields CAWKGLGFSGQFF.

CDR3 DNA sequence: TGTGCCAGCAGTGACCCACCGGGAAAAGGGTTCTTC. It yields the protein CASSDPPGKGFF. This chain joins TRBV25-1 and TRBJ2-1, with D perhaps TRBD2 (5 bases). Trimming cost V 3 bases and J 15 bases, with 15 bases left between them. The CDR3 is 12 amino acids. CDR1 and CDR2 from the germline V gene are MGHDK and SYGVNS. Complete variable domain (other parts from reference TRBV25-1 and TRBJ2-1): EADIYQTPRYLVIGTGKKITLECSQTMGHDKMYWYQQDPGMELHLIHYSYGVNSTEKGDLSSESTVSRIRTEHFPLTLESARPSHTSQYLCASSDPPGKGFFGPGTRLTVL.

This clonotype was seen a handful of times. The chain couples TRBV5-1 to TRBJ1-2; D unresolved. Trimming took 0 bases from V and 6 from J, leaving 12 bases between them. Germline V gene lookup returns CDR1 SGHRS and CDR2 YFSETQ. The CDR3 loop spans 14 amino acids. Written as DNA, the CDR3 is TGCGCCAGCAGCTTGGTTCAGGAGGGTCATGGCTACACCTTC. Its protein product is CASSLVQEGHGYTF. Variable domain in full (rest from reference TRBV5-1 and TRBJ1-2): KAGVTQTPRYLIKTRGQQVTLSCSPISGHRSVSWYQQTPGQGLQFLFEYFSETQRNKGNFPGRFSGRQFSNSRSEMNVSTLELGDSALYLCASSLVQEGHGYTFGSGTRLTVV.

The V call is TRBV7-9, the J call TRBJ2-5; D is perhaps TRBD2 (5 bases). CDR3 size: 15 residues. Looked up from germline, CDR1 is SEHNR and CDR2 is FQNEAQ (reference sequence). V was shortened by 1 base and J by 5 bases, with 14 bases between the two germline ends. CDR3 coding DNA: TGTGCCAGCAGCTTAGAGGTGGGAGTCATGGAGACCCAGTACTTC. Translated: CASSLEVGVMETQYF.

The CDR3 nucleotides are TGTGCCAGCAGTGAAGAAGAGGGGATGAACACTGAAGCTTTCTTT. It specifies CASSEEEGMNTEAFF. The chain joins TRBV25-1 to TRBJ1-1; D perhaps matches TRBD1 (5 bases). The CDR3 length is 15 residues. V was clipped by 2 bases and J by 0 bases, with 10 bases between them. The V gene's germline CDR1 is MGHDK and CDR2 SYGVNS.

This clonotype occurred once. The V call is TRBV7-2, the J call TRBJ2-1, with D possibly matching TRBD2 (5 bases). CDR3 size: 12 residues. Germline CDR1 is SGHTA and CDR2 is FQGNSA. V lost 5 bases, J lost 9 bases, and 11 bases lay in between. The DNA of the CDR3 is TGTGCCAGCAGCCCGGGCCGGGGTGAGCAGTTCTTC. Protein product: CASSPGRGEQFF.

The genes are TRBV6-5 and TRBJ2-3; unclear D gene. Germline CDR1 MNHEY, CDR2 SVGAGI. V lost 6 bases to trimming and J lost 4 bases, with 20 bases between them. The CDR3 sequence is 16 residues long. CDR3: CASSRRGPDQSDTQYF. The CDR3 bases are TGTGCCAGCAGCCGCCGTGGGCCTGATCAGTCAGATACGCAGTATTTT.

The rearrangement joins TRBV7-8 to TRBJ2-1, with a tentative D call TRBD1 (6 bases). CDR1 and CDR2 from the germline V gene are SGHVS and FQNEAQ. Trimming removed 1 base from V and 8 bases from J, with 12 bases in between. This CDR3 has 14 amino acids. CDR3 DNA sequence: TGTGCCAGCAGCTTAGAGGGGGTGGCGTATGAGCAGTTCTTC. This codes for CASSLEGVAYEQFF.

V gene TRBV7-2 combines with J gene TRBJ1-2; 7 bases match TRBD1. CDR3 length equals 15 residues. The J segment lost 4 bases and the V segment lost 5 bases, leaving 10 bases of the junction unmatched. CDR1 SGHTA and CDR2 FQGNSA come from the germline V gene. CDR3 sequence reads: CASSRTQTGVYGYTF. In DNA form, the CDR3 reads TGTGCCAGCAGCCGAACACAAACAGGGGTCTATGGCTACACCTTC.